This is a list of T cell receptor beta chains from one sample in a study of PD-1 blockade in classical Hodgkin lymphoma. Profiling relied on immunoSEQ multiplex PCR, and the TCRdb table lists in-frame clones only, not all of them. This sample has about 61,000 clones, with 87% found just once. This specimen consisted of peripheral blood mononuclear cells (PBMCs), obtained before the fourth cycle of nivolumab. The receptors originated from a human donor with classical Hodgkin lymphoma. Each CDR3 is given with its conserved first and last residue.

TRBJ1-5,TRBV27,CASSPGTVYSNQPQHF
TRBJ1-1,TRBV19,CASSAGTANTEAFF
TRBJ2-1,TRBV4-1,CASSQTRLAGGPYNEQFF
TRBJ1-2,TRBV19,CATQPGGDRFNYGYTF
TRBJ1-5,TRBV19,CASSEQGAIVQPQHF
TRBJ2-5,TRBV5-1,CASSPTGVETQYF
TRBJ2-5,TRBV6-4,CASSDPPQGTSGEAEETQYF
TRBJ2-2,TRBV28,CASRLAGGRNGELFF
TRBJ2-3,TRBV7-9,CASTDISTDTQYF
TRBJ2-7,TRBV7-9,CASSGQGLSLGQYF
TRBJ1-2,TRBV11-2,CASSFSFGTPANYGYTF
TRBJ1-5,TRBV5-8,CASHSTGRGRSSNQPQHF
TRBJ2-5,TRBV5-1,CASSLGVPQETQYF
TRBJ2-2,TRBV27,CASSLGATGELFF
TRBJ1-2,TRBV4-1,CASSQDGTVGPYGYTF
TRBJ2-1,TRBV25-1,CASSELGGTIADYNEQFF
TRBJ1-2,TRBV27,CASSLRTGGSNYGYTF
TRBJ2-5,TRBV10-3,CAISESVGYQETQYF
TRBJ1-2,TRBV20-1,CSAPGFNGYTF
TRBJ2-7,TRBV6-5,CASSPYEGWEQYF
TRBJ2-3,TRBV30,CAWRGVYSEITDTQYF
TRBJ1-1,TRBV11-2,CASSSLRRADIGVSAFF
TRBJ2-7,TRBV27,CASRSEGGYHYEQYF
TRBJ1-1,TRBV7-3,CASSFRQGSEAFF
TRBJ2-5,TRBV5-1,CASSGIGVETQYF
TRBJ2-1,TRBV13,CASSLWGEFTYNEQFF
TRBJ2-5,TRBV27,CASSVRRQETQYF
TRBJ1-3,TRBV4-2,CASSQDGSGMAGNTIYF
TRBJ2-7,TRBV25-1,CASSEYGTSGAYEQYF
TRBJ1-5,TRBV18,CASSPPGGGSNQPQHF
TRBJ2-7,TRBV29-1,CSVTPGTGGYEQYF
TRBJ2-3,TRBV25-1,CASKGGGGNTQYF
TRBJ1-4,TRBV10-3,CAISGAPGPSTGGKLFF
TRBJ2-2,TRBV5-1,CASSLEGPGWSGELFF
TRBJ2-2,TRBV5-3,CARSLLAGGLTRANTGELFF
TRBJ2-1,TRBV5-1,CASSPGTSYEQFF
TRBJ1-6,TRBV12-5,CASAFAGGSGSPLHF
TRBJ2-2,TRBV5-1,CASSSAGFTGELFF
TRBJ1-6,TRBV5-6,CASSLGRGIRSASPLHF
TRBJ2-3,TRBV7-9,CASSLWSGHSTDTQYF
TRBJ1-1,TRBV9,CASSVALNTEAFF
TRBJ2-1,TRBV6-6,CASSYIVNEQFF